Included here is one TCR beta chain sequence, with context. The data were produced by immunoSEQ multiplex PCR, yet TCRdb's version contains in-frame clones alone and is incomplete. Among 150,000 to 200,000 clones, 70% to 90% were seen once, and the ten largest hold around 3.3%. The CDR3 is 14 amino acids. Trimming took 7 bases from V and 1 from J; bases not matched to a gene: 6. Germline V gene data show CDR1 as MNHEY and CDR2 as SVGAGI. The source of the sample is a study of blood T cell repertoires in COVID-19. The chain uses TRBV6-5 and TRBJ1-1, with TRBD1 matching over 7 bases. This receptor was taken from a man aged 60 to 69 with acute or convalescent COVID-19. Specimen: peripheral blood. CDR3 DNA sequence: TGTGCCAGCATCCTGGGACAGACGAACACTGAAGCTTTCTTT. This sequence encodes CASILGQTNTEAFF.